These 30 T cell receptor beta chains were sequenced from one sample in a study of response to subunit inactivated influenza vaccine. TCRdb called the RT-PCR reads again in MiXCR, with one record for every CDR3 protein. The table shows approximately 480,000 distinct CDR3 sequences, with 9.5% to 13% occurring only once. The sample in question was PBMCs from blood, obtained roughly 47 days after vaccination. The receptors were sampled from a man aged 50 to 59 who received an inactivated influenza vaccine.

This clonotype occurred a few times. This chain uses TRBV25-1 with TRBJ2-5; D is unresolved. The germline CDR1 and CDR2 sequences are MGHDK and SYGVNS. The CDR3 extends over 14 amino acids. V was shortened by 1 base and J by 1 base, with 7 bases between the two germline ends. CDR3 in amino acids: CASSEFGFQETQYF. In DNA form, the CDR3 reads TGTGCCAGCAGTGAATTTGGGTTCCAAGAGACCCAGTACTTC. The full variable domain, with the rest looked up from reference TRBV25-1 and TRBJ2-5, is EADIYQTPRYLVIGTGKKITLECSQTMGHDKMYWYQQDPGMELHLIHYSYGVNSTEKGDLSSESTVSRIRTEHFPLTLESARPSHTSQYLCASSEFGFQETQYFGPGTRLLVL.

The V and J genes are TRBV2 and TRBJ2-5; no reliable D call. The V and J ends lost 4 bases and 5 bases respectively, with 14 bases between them. CDR3 length equals 14 residues. Germline values: CDR1 SNHLY, CDR2 FYNNEI. CDR3 residues: CASSVLGFEETQYF. DNA for the CDR3: TGTGCCAGCAGTGTTTTGGGGTTTGAGGAGACCCAGTACTTC.

This clonotype has a handful of counts. The gene calls are TRBV20-1 and TRBJ2-7; unclear D gene. CDR1 and CDR2 (germline): DFQATT, SNEGSKA (reference sequence). Trimming stripped 6 bases from V and 0 bases from J, with 12 bases between. This CDR3 has 13 residues. In DNA form, the CDR3 reads TGCAGTGCCTTAGTCCCAAGCTCCTACGAGCAGTACTTC. This translates into CSALVPSSYEQYF.

This clonotype was seen a handful of times. This chain uses TRBV5-1 with TRBJ2-7; 7 bases align to TRBD1. The CDR3 is 14 amino acids. V shed 5 bases, J shed 0 bases, and the junction held 5 bases outside the gene matches. Germline V CDR1 and CDR2: SGHRS, YFSETQ. Here the CDR3 reads CASSWTGNSYEQYF. CDR3 nucleotides: TGCGCCAGCAGTTGGACAGGCAACTCCTACGAGCAGTACTTC.

There are a few counts of this clonotype. The chain recombines TRBV20-1 with TRBJ2-1; D unclear. The germline gives CDR1 DFQATT, CDR2 SNEGSKA (reference sequence). Trimming cost V 3 bases and J 0 bases, with 15 bases left between them. The length of the CDR3 is 16 residues. The CDR3 coding sequence is TGCAGTGCTAGGGGTGATCCGCTGAGCTCCTACAATGAGCAGTTCTTC. Translation: CSARGDPLSSYNEQFF.

The chain has TRBV2 and TRBJ2-1; D is ambiguous. Germline V gives CDR1 SNHLY, CDR2 FYNNEI. V was shortened by 5 bases and J by 8 bases, with 10 bases between the two germline ends. CDR3 size: 12 residues. CDR3 protein: CASSSRVDEQFF. As DNA, the CDR3 is TGTGCCAGCAGTAGTCGCGTAGATGAGCAGTTCTTC.

V is TRBV7-8 and J is TRBJ2-2, with 9 nucleotides matching TRBD1. From germline, CDR1 is SGHVS and CDR2 FQNEAQ. Losses at the gene ends were 5 bases for V and 5 bases for J; bases not matched to a gene: 9. The CDR3 is 16 amino acids. This chain's CDR3 is CASSQTGGSGTGELFF. The CDR3 DNA reads as TGTGCCAGCAGCCAAACAGGGGGCAGTGGGACCGGGGAGCTGTTTTTT.

This clonotype has more than one count but fewer than ten. The chain carries TRBV6-2 or TRBV6-3 and TRBJ2-7; D remains ambiguous. CDR1 is MNHEY and CDR2 is SVGEGT in the germline V gene. Trimming removed 5 bases from V and 0 bases from J, with 14 bases in between. The CDR3 sequence is 15 residues long. CDR3 protein: CASSPTPDYSYEQYF. The CDR3 region has the DNA TGTGCCAGCAGTCCAACCCCGGATTACTCCTACGAGCAGTACTTC.

Only a few counts were recorded for this clonotype. The V gene is TRBV6-1, the J gene TRBJ2-7; TRBD1 agrees at 7 bases. V lost 4 bases and J lost 5; bases outside the gene matches: 8. The CDR3 spans 14 residues. Germline CDR1 MNHNS, CDR2 SASEGT. This CDR3 reads CASSGVGTVDEQYF. The CDR3 region has the DNA TGTGCCAGCAGTGGGGTAGGGACAGTGGACGAGCAGTACTTC.

This clonotype was seen many times. The chain recombines TRBV7-2 with TRBJ2-5, with 7 bases fitting TRBD2. Losses at the gene ends were 1 base for V and 5 bases for J; bases not matched to a gene: 10. The CDR3 spans 16 residues. Germline CDR1 is SGHTA and CDR2 is FQGNSA. CDR3 bases: TGTGCCAGCAGCTTAGTCCTGACTAGCTCCGGGGAGACCCAGTACTTC. It specifies CASSLVLTSSGETQYF.

This clonotype was detected ten times or more. The V call is TRBV7-9, the J call TRBJ2-3; 10 positions agree with TRBD2. V shed 2 bases and J 4 bases; nucleotides not matched to a gene: 0. From germline, CDR1 is SEHNR and CDR2 FQNEAQ (reference sequence). The CDR3 has 14 amino acids. This chain's CDR3 is CASSLSGGADTQYF. The CDR3 nucleotides read TGTGCCAGCAGCTTAAGCGGGGGGGCAGATACGCAGTATTTT.

As DNA, the CDR3 is TGTGCCAGCAGTTTATCGCGAGCGGACCAGACAGATACGCAGTATTTT. Its protein product is CASSLSRADQTDTQYF. The chain uses TRBV27 and TRBJ2-3, with TRBD2 as a possible D gene (5 bases). The V and J ends lost 0 bases and 3 bases respectively, with 13 bases between them. Germline-derived CDR1 and CDR2 are MNHEY and SMNVEV (reference sequence). The CDR3 is 16 residues long.

This clonotype occurred a few times. V gene TRBV5-1 combines with J gene TRBJ2-7, with 7 bases identical to TRBD1. V lost 0 bases to trimming and J lost 5 bases; unmatched junction nucleotides: 8. The germline V gene encodes CDR1 SGHRS and CDR2 YFSETQ. The CDR3 covers 15 residues. The chain's CDR3 is CASSLEGQGVDEQYF. The CDR3 DNA is TGCGCCAGCAGCTTGGAAGGCCAGGGGGTTGACGAGCAGTACTTC.

The V gene is TRBV6-2 or TRBV6-3, the J gene TRBJ1-5, with 7 nucleotides matching TRBD1. V lost 3 bases to trimming and J lost 9 bases; unmatched junction nucleotides: 17. From germline, CDR1 is MNHEY and CDR2 SVGEGT. The CDR3 runs 17 residues. The CDR3 bases are TGTGCCAGCAGTTATACCCGGACAGGCTCCCATCTGCGGCCCCAGCATTTT. This encodes CASSYTRTGSHLRPQHF.

This clonotype was seen ten or more times. V is TRBV20-1 and J is TRBJ1-6; D might be TRBD1 (6 bases). The CDR3 totals 12 residues. Germline V gene lookup returns CDR1 DFQATT and CDR2 SNEGSKA (reference sequence). V shed 6 bases and J shed 7 bases, with 10 bases lying between them. Here the CDR3 reads CSARGGNSPLHF. CDR3 nucleotides: TGCAGTGCCAGGGGCGGAAATTCACCCCTCCACTTT.

The V gene is TRBV20-1, the J gene TRBJ1-1; D is unclear. This CDR3 has 15 amino acids. V lost 1 base and J lost 0, with 12 bases in between. CDR1 and CDR2 from the germline V gene are DFQATT and SNEGSKA (reference sequence). The CDR3 DNA reads as TGCAGTGCTAGAGTTTTGGCACAGTTGAACACTGAAGCTTTCTTT. Translating it yields CSARVLAQLNTEAFF.

In this sample, this clonotype turned up a few times. The chain employs TRBV3-1 and TRBJ1-3; tentative D call: TRBD1 (5 bases). CDR1 and CDR2 (germline): LGHDT, YNNKEL (reference sequence). V lost 1 base to trimming and J lost 0 bases, with 10 bases between them. This CDR3 contains 16 residues. In DNA, the CDR3 is TGTGCCAGCAGCCAAGGACAGCTTCTCTCTGGAAACACCATATATTTT. Translated: CASSQGQLLSGNTIYF.

This chain connects TRBV29-1 to TRBJ2-7, with 11 bases fitting TRBD2. Trimming at V came to 6 bases and at J to 6 bases, leaving 7 bases not matched to a gene. Germline V gene lookup returns CDR1 SQVTM and CDR2 ANQGSEA. This CDR3 is built from 13 residues. CDR3 residues: CSVETSGTVEQYF. In DNA form, the CDR3 reads TGCAGCGTGGAGACTAGCGGGACAGTCGAGCAGTACTTC.

This clonotype was seen at least ten times. This chain links TRBV29-1 with TRBJ2-3, with TRBD2 as a possible D gene (5 bases). Germline V gene lookup returns CDR1 SQVTM and CDR2 ANQGSEA. The CDR3 spans 13 residues. The germline V and J ends were trimmed by 3 bases and 1 base, with 8 bases remaining between them. CDR3 nucleotide sequence: TGCAGCGTTGATCGGGAAGGCACAGATACGCAGTATTTT. As protein: CSVDREGTDTQYF.

In this sample, this clonotype turned up many times. The chain uses TRBV20-1 and TRBJ1-6; D gene uncertain. The CDR3 consists of 13 residues. V gave up 5 bases and J gave up 10 bases, with 15 bases separating them. CDR1 is DFQATT and CDR2 is SNEGSKA in the germline V gene (reference sequence). The CDR3 here is CSAPKAVGSPLHF. The CDR3 DNA follows: TGCAGTGCTCCCAAAGCTGTCGGGTCACCCCTCCACTTT.

This clonotype was detected many times. The chain is built from TRBV29-1 and TRBJ2-7; 11 positions agree with TRBD2. Germline V CDR1 and CDR2: SQVTM, ANQGSEA. The V segment lost 1 base and the J segment 3 bases; nucleotides outside the gene matches: 8. CDR3 size: 16 residues. The CDR3 loop is CSVEALAGTSGYEQYF. The CDR3 nucleotides are TGCAGCGTTGAAGCTCTGGCCGGGACTAGCGGCTACGAGCAGTACTTC.

The rearrangement uses TRBV5-1 and TRBJ1-4; TRBD1 matches 11 bases. V was clipped by 5 bases and J by 4 bases; unmatched bases: 13. The CDR3 is 18 residues long. Germline CDR1 and CDR2: SGHRS and YFSETQ. CDR3 residues: CASSRAGTGGSGNEKLFF. CDR3 coding DNA: TGCGCCAGCAGTCGTGCCGGGACAGGGGGGTCCGGTAATGAAAAACTGTTTTTT.

This clonotype was detected ten times or more. The chain is built from TRBV6-5 and TRBJ2-5; 7 bases fit TRBD2. The ends lost 2 bases at V and 14 bases at J; junction bases unmatched: 14. The CDR3 extends over 14 amino acids. The germline V gene has CDR1 MNHEY and CDR2 SVGAGI. The CDR3 here is CASSYSGTALPKYF. The CDR3 DNA is TGTGCCAGCAGTTACAGCGGGACGGCCCTTCCGAAATACTTC.

This chain links TRBV4-3 with TRBJ2-5, with 7 nucleotides matching TRBD1. There are 15 residues in the CDR3. Looked up from germline, CDR1 is LGHNA and CDR2 is YSLEER. V shed 2 bases and J 5 bases; nucleotides not matched to a gene: 8. The CDR3 bases are TGCGCCAGCAGCCAATTCAGGGGGAAAGAGGAGACCCAGTACTTC. Encoded protein: CASSQFRGKEETQYF.

Only a few counts were recorded for this clonotype. V usage is TRBV11-2 and J usage is TRBJ1-1, with D hard to call. This CDR3 has 12 residues. Trimming cost V 5 bases and J 4 bases, with 8 bases left between them. Looked up from germline, CDR1 is SGHAT and CDR2 is FQNNGV. The CDR3 protein is CASSVQTTEAFF. The CDR3 coding sequence is TGTGCCAGCAGCGTCCAGACCACTGAAGCTTTCTTT. Filled out from reference TRBV11-2 and TRBJ1-1, the complete variable domain reads EAGVAQSPRYKIIEKRQSVAFWCNPISGHATLYWYQQILGQGPKLLIQFQNNGVVDDSQLPKDRFSAERLKGVDSTLKIQPAKLEDSAVYLCASSVQTTEAFFGQGTRLTVV.

A note on this clonotype: Since a much larger clone is just one base distant, this may be a read error. This rearrangement joins TRBV3-1 to TRBJ1-2; 10 bases match TRBD1. The CDR3 covers 14 residues. J lost 1 base, V lost 4 bases, and 0 bases had no gene match. Germline CDR1 LGHDT, CDR2 YNNKEL (reference sequence). CDR3 region: CASSRDRGNYGYTF. CDR3 DNA sequence: TGTGCCAGCAGCCGGGACAGGGGTAACTATGGCTACACCTTC.

The chain combines TRBV7-9 with TRBJ2-2; 7 nucleotides align to TRBD2. With V trimmed by 5 bases and J by 3 bases, 6 bases remained unmatched. The CDR3 covers 15 residues. CDR1 is SEHNR, CDR2 FQNEAQ, per germline (reference sequence). CDR3 sequence (DNA): TGTGCCAGCAGCCAACGAGCGGGGTACACCGGGGAGCTGTTTTTT. It codes for CASSQRAGYTGELFF.

CDR3 protein: CASSLGTSGGVYEQFF. The CDR3 DNA is TGTGCCAGCAGCTTAGGGACTAGCGGGGGGGTCTATGAGCAGTTCTTC. The genes are TRBV7-6 and TRBJ2-1; the match to TRBD2 covers 15 bases. The germline CDR1 and CDR2 sequences are SGHVS and FNYEAQ. The CDR3 runs to 16 residues. V was clipped by 1 base and J by 8 bases; unmatched bases: 3.

A word on this clonotype: A clone one base away is much larger, so this may be a read error. The V and J genes are TRBV20-1 and TRBJ2-7; TRBD2 matches at 7 bases. V shed 3 bases, J shed 5 bases, and the junction held 10 bases outside the gene matches. Per the germline V gene, CDR1 is DFQATT and CDR2 is SNEGSKA (reference sequence). The CDR3 is 14 residues long. CDR3 in DNA: TGCAGTGCTAGTTTGGGGGGGAGCTTCAACGAGCAGTACTTC. Translating it yields CSASLGGSFNEQYF.

This clonotype has at least ten counts. CDR3 nucleotides: TGTGCCAGCAGCGTCGGACAGGGAAACACCTACGAGCAGTACTTC. This codes for CASSVGQGNTYEQYF. This chain uses TRBV9 with TRBJ2-7, with 8 bases identical to TRBD1. The length of the CDR3 is 15 residues. The germline gives CDR1 SGDLS, CDR2 YYNGEE. V dropped 2 bases and J dropped 2; count of bases not matched to a gene: 6.